A single sample gave rise to the 32 T cell receptor beta chains below, sequenced in a study of blood T cell repertoires in COVID-19. The repertoire was sequenced with immunoSEQ multiplex PCR; TCRdb's copy has only in-frame clones and lacks some. The sample has some 120,000 clones, around 83% seen once. The sequenced sample was peripheral blood. The receptors shown here come from a man between 60 and 70 years old with acute or convalescent COVID-19.

This sequence joins TRBV29-1 and TRBJ1-2, with D perhaps matching TRBD1 (5 bases). The V and J ends lost 2 bases and 7 bases respectively, with 11 bases between them. Per the germline V gene, CDR1 is SQVTM and CDR2 is ANQGSEA. The CDR3 consists of 12 residues. CDR3 coding DNA: TGCAGCGTTGAAAGGGGCGGTAGTGGCTACACCTTC. Protein: CSVERGGSGYTF.

This clone appeared a few times. V and J are TRBV3-1 (or the pseudogene TRBV3-2) and TRBJ2-2, with D unresolved. The V end lost 2 bases, the J end lost 4 bases, and 5 bases lay between the germline ends. This CDR3 comprises 13 residues. Germline CDR1 and CDR2: LGHDT and YNNKEL (reference sequence). The CDR3, as DNA: TGTGCCAGCAGCCAATTAGCCACCGGGGAGCTGTTTTTT. Protein: CASSQLATGELFF.

By frequency in the sample, this clone is large. The J gene is TRBJ1-5, the V gene TRBV27; 7 bases map to TRBD1. V dropped 3 bases and J dropped 0; count of bases not matched to a gene: 8. Germline V CDR1 and CDR2: MNHEY, SMNVEV (reference sequence). The CDR3 sequence is 17 residues long. The CDR3 loop reads CASSFRFNRGSNQPQHF. CDR3 sequence (DNA): TGTGCCAGCAGTTTTCGGTTCAACAGGGGTAGCAATCAGCCCCAGCATTTT.

The chain carries TRBV3-1 (or the pseudogene TRBV3-2) and TRBJ2-7; TRBD2 matches 8 bases. Trimming at V came to 2 bases and at J to 6 bases, leaving 9 bases not matched to a gene. The CDR3 is 15 amino acids. In germline, CDR1 is LGHDT, CDR2 YNNKEL (reference sequence). DNA of the CDR3: TGTGCCAGCAGCCAACTAAGCGGGAGCGGGAGCGAGCAGTACTTC. It codes for CASSQLSGSGSEQYF.

The chain couples TRBV5-4 to TRBJ1-1, with D possibly matching TRBD1 (6 bases). CDR1 and CDR2 (germline): SGHNT, YYREEE (reference sequence). V was shortened by 3 bases and J by 12 bases, with 24 bases between the two germline ends. This CDR3 contains 15 residues. CDR3 DNA sequence: TGTGCCAGCAGCTCCGTGTCGGAACCCGGGGGGCGCTCTTTCTTT. Its translation is CASSSVSEPGGRSFF. Variable domain in full (rest from reference TRBV5-4 and TRBJ1-1): ETGVTQSPTHLIKTRGQQVTLRCSSQSGHNTVSWYQQALGQGPQFIFQYYREEENGRGNFPPRFSGLQFPNYSSELNVNALELDDSALYLCASSSVSEPGGRSFFGQGTRLTVV.

The count of this clone is one. V and J are TRBV28 and TRBJ1-1; D unresolved. The V gene lost 1 base and the J gene lost 5 bases, with 11 bases spanning the gap. Germline V gene data show CDR1 as MDHEN and CDR2 as SYDVKM. The CDR3 covers 14 residues. The CDR3 DNA is TGTGCCAGCAGTTTATACGGGAGTGGGACTGAAGCTTTCTTT. This codes for CASSLYGSGTEAFF.

The V and J genes are TRBV27 and TRBJ2-7; 11 positions match TRBD2. V gave up 6 bases and J gave up 2 bases; unmatched junction bases: 9. The CDR3 extends over 16 amino acids. Germline V gene sequence: CDR1 MNHEY, CDR2 SMNVEV (reference sequence). The CDR3 DNA follows: TGTGCCAGCAGCAGGACCCCGGGACTAGCGGCCTACGAGCAGTACTTC. It translates to CASSRTPGLAAYEQYF.

This sequence joins TRBV19 and TRBJ2-1; D is undetermined. Trimming left V 1 base short and J 2 bases short, with 9 bases between. Germline assignment: CDR1 LNHDA and CDR2 SQIVND (reference sequence). This CDR3 has 15 amino acids. CDR3 sequence: CASSIGRQPYNEQFF. The CDR3 region has the DNA TGTGCCAGTAGTATAGGGCGGCAGCCCTACAATGAGCAGTTCTTC.

The rearrangement links TRBV5-1 to TRBJ2-7; tentative D call: TRBD2 (5 bases). V was cut by 3 bases and J by 0 bases, with 7 bases left in between. The CDR3 totals 13 residues. CDR1 SGHRS and CDR2 YFSETQ come from the germline V gene. The CDR3 nucleotides are TGCGCCAGCAGCTACGGGATCTCCTACGAGCAGTACTTC. The encoded protein is CASSYGISYEQYF.

This clone was seen a handful of times. The chain employs TRBV6-6 and TRBJ1-5; D possibly corresponds to TRBD1 (5 bases). V shed 2 bases and J shed 4 bases, with 12 bases lying between them. The germline CDR1 and CDR2 sequences are MNHNY and SVGAGI (reference sequence). The CDR3 runs to 15 residues. This CDR3 is CASSYGRDHNQPQHF. The CDR3 coding sequence is TGTGCCAGCAGTTACGGGAGGGACCATAATCAGCCCCAGCATTTT.

The V call is TRBV5-1, the J call TRBJ1-2; 8 nucleotides match TRBD1. Trimming removed 2 bases from V and 2 bases from J; junction bases left unmatched: 2. The CDR3 spans 14 residues. Germline CDR1 is SGHRS and CDR2 is YFSETQ. CDR3 sequence: CASSLQGGNYGYTF. DNA of the CDR3: TGCGCCAGCAGCTTACAGGGGGGGAACTATGGCTACACCTTC.

The rearrangement uses TRBV27 and TRBJ2-7; the match to TRBD2 covers 9 bases. Germline loops: CDR1 MNHEY, CDR2 SMNVEV (reference sequence). V dropped 2 bases and J dropped 5; count of bases not matched to a gene: 10. This CDR3 comprises 16 residues. CDR3 residues: CASSLNGAGGPNEQYF. Here the CDR3 DNA reads TGTGCCAGCAGTTTAAATGGGGCGGGAGGGCCCAACGAGCAGTACTTC.

Only a few counts were recorded for this clone. V gene TRBV30 combines with J gene TRBJ2-7; 7 positions agree with TRBD2. J gave up 1 base and V 3 bases, and 9 bases lay outside the gene matches. Germline-derived CDR1 and CDR2 are GTSNPN and SVGIG (reference sequence). The CDR3 loop spans 15 amino acids. The CDR3 DNA sequence: TGTGCCTGGAGCCCGGGGGGAGCCGAATCCTACGAGCAGTACTTC. Its protein product is CAWSPGGAESYEQYF.

V and J are TRBV6-5 and TRBJ1-5; 7 nucleotides line up with TRBD1. Trimming cost V 6 bases and J 1 base; bases outside gene matches: 6. The length of the CDR3 is 15 residues. Germline CDR1 reads MNHEY; CDR2 reads SVGAGI. CDR3 bases: TGTGCCAGCAGAGCCGGGACAGCAAGCAATCAGCCCCAGCATTTT. Encoded protein: CASRAGTASNQPQHF.

This chain links TRBV3-1 (or the pseudogene TRBV3-2) with TRBJ2-2; TRBD1 matches at 7 bases. This CDR3 has 16 residues. CDR1 and CDR2 (germline): LGHDT, YNNKEL (reference sequence). V gave up 4 bases and J gave up 0 bases; unmatched junction bases: 5. The CDR3 spells CASSLDRITNTGELFF. Here the CDR3 DNA reads TGTGCCAGCAGCCTGGACAGGATAACGAACACCGGGGAGCTGTTTTTT.

This sequence joins TRBV9 and TRBJ1-4; no clear D. The CDR3 spans 13 residues. Germline lookup yields CDR1 SGDLS and CDR2 YYNGEE. V lost 0 bases and J lost 5, with 5 bases in between. The DNA of the CDR3 is TGTGCCAGCAGCGTAGCCCCGAATGAAAAACTGTTTTTT. It is translated as CASSVAPNEKLFF.

The chain is built from TRBV5-1 and TRBJ2-6, with 7 bases lining up with TRBD2. This CDR3 spans 17 amino acids. Germline lookup yields CDR1 SGHRS and CDR2 YFSETQ. Trimming cost V 4 bases and J 4 bases; bases outside gene matches: 11. The CDR3, as DNA: TGCGCCAGCAGCAGGACTAGTATTGCATCCGGGGCCAACGTCCTGACTTTC. It is translated as CASSRTSIASGANVLTF. The entire variable domain, with the rest obtained from reference TRBV5-1 and TRBJ2-6, is as follows: KAGVTQTPRYLIKTRGQQVTLSCSPISGHRSVSWYQQTPGQGLQFLFEYFSETQRNKGNFPGRFSGRQFSNSRSEMNVSTLELGDSALYLCASSRTSIASGANVLTFGAGSRLTVL.

The chain employs TRBV4-2 and TRBJ2-3; 8 bases match TRBD1. J gave up 4 bases and V 4 bases, and 4 bases lay outside the gene matches. The CDR3 consists of 14 residues. From germline, CDR1 is LGHNA and CDR2 YNFKEQ. CDR3 amino acids: CASSPGQGPDTQYF. CDR3 nucleotide sequence: TGTGCCAGCAGCCCCGGACAGGGCCCAGATACGCAGTATTTT.

The chain joins TRBV4-2 to TRBJ1-1; TRBD1 matches 9 bases. Germline V gene sequence: CDR1 LGHNA, CDR2 YNFKEQ. Unmatched junction bases numbered 10, after V lost 0 bases and J lost 8 bases. The CDR3 is 16 residues long. CDR3 bases: TGTGCCAGCAGCCAAGAAGGGACAGGGTCTAGGAGGGAAGCTTTCTTT. It is translated as CASSQEGTGSRREAFF.

The sample holds a few counts of this clone. The V and J genes are TRBV19 and TRBJ2-7; 9 bases line up with TRBD2. This CDR3 has 15 amino acids. Germline CDR1 is LNHDA and CDR2 is SQIVND (reference sequence). V dropped 5 bases and J dropped 7; count of bases not matched to a gene: 12. The CDR3 nucleotides are TGTGCCAGTAGTCCAGGGACTAGCAGACCCGGAGAGCAGTACTTC. This gives the protein CASSPGTSRPGEQYF. The entire variable domain, with the rest obtained from reference TRBV19 and TRBJ2-7, is as follows: DGGITQSPKYLFRKEGQNVTLSCEQNLNHDAMYWYRQDPGQGLRLIYYSQIVNDFQKGDIAEGYSVSREKKESFPLTVTSAQKNPTAFYLCASSPGTSRPGEQYFGPGTRLTVT.

The chain has TRBV9 and TRBJ1-3; D ambiguous. The CDR3 spans 14 residues. Germline CDR1 is SGDLS and CDR2 is YYNGEE. The ends were cut back, 3 bases at V and 0 bases at J, with 7 bases in the middle. The CDR3 spells CASSAGSSGNTIYF. CDR3 coding DNA: TGTGCCAGCAGCGCGGGGAGCTCTGGAAACACCATATATTTT.

Only one count was recorded for this clone. The rearrangement uses TRBV6-1 and TRBJ1-1, with 8 nucleotides matching TRBD1. Per the germline V gene, CDR1 is MNHNS and CDR2 is SASEGT. The CDR3 loop spans 16 amino acids. Trimming at V came to 0 bases and at J to 5 bases, leaving 8 bases not matched to a gene. CDR3 in amino acids: CASSEALGQGATEAFF. The CDR3 coding sequence is TGTGCCAGCAGTGAAGCACTGGGGCAGGGGGCTACTGAAGCTTTCTTT.

The chain recombines TRBV10-2 with TRBJ1-1; tentatively, D is TRBD1 (5 bases). The CDR3 spans 15 residues. Deletions cut 8 bases from V and 4 bases from J, with 20 bases between. CDR1 is WSHSY, CDR2 SAAADI, per germline. The CDR3 reads CASEVAGPGSTEAFF. The CDR3 DNA reads TGCGCCAGCGAGGTGGCAGGGCCCGGGAGCACTGAAGCTTTCTTT.

V gene TRBV28 combines with J gene TRBJ2-6; no definite D call. CDR3 length equals 13 residues. Germline CDR1 and CDR2: MDHEN and SYDVKM. Trimming stripped 11 bases from V and 4 bases from J, with 12 bases between. CDR3 DNA: TGTGCCGCGGCTCTGCCCGGGGCCAACGTCCTGACTTTC. Protein sequence: CAAALPGANVLTF. Complete variable domain (other parts from reference TRBV28 and TRBJ2-6): DVKVTQSSRYLVKRTGEKVFLECVQDMDHENMFWYRQDPGLGLRLIYFSYDVKMKEKGDIPEGYSVSREKKERFSLILESASTNQTSMYLCAAALPGANVLTFGAGSRLTVL.

The J gene is TRBJ1-5, the V gene TRBV5-1; TRBD1 matches 9 bases. J lost 5 bases, V lost 4 bases, and 1 base had no gene match. Germline CDR1 is SGHRS and CDR2 is YFSETQ. The CDR3 covers 13 residues. This CDR3 is CASSRTGDQPQHF. The DNA for the CDR3 is TGCGCCAGCAGCAGGACAGGGGATCAGCCCCAGCATTTT.

The chain uses TRBV14 and TRBJ1-1; D gene ambiguous. V dropped 3 bases and J dropped 0 bases, with 8 bases sitting between them. Per germline, CDR1 SGHDN and CDR2 FVKESK. The CDR3 runs to 14 residues. CDR3 loop: CASSHAVLNTEAFF. CDR3 sequence (DNA): TGTGCCAGCAGCCACGCGGTATTGAACACTGAAGCTTTCTTT.

This sequence joins TRBV19 and TRBJ1-3; 7 nucleotides agree with TRBD1. Germline CDR1 LNHDA, CDR2 SQIVND (reference sequence). Germline trimming cut 10 bases from V and 1 base from J; bases unmatched to any gene: 10. The CDR3 spans 15 residues. CDR3 amino acids: CATATGSGSGNTIYF. In DNA, the CDR3 is TGTGCCACCGCGACAGGGAGTGGGTCTGGAAACACCATATATTTT. Looking up the rest from reference TRBV19 and TRBJ1-3 gives the full variable domain: DGGITQSPKYLFRKEGQNVTLSCEQNLNHDAMYWYRQDPGQGLRLIYYSQIVNDFQKGDIAEGYSVSREKKESFPLTVTSAQKNPTAFYLCATATGSGSGNTIYFGEGSWLTVV.

This clone showed up just once. V gene TRBV6-2 or TRBV6-3 combines with J gene TRBJ2-7; a possible D gene is TRBD2 (5 bases). V lost 0 bases to trimming and J lost 5 bases, with 5 bases between them. This CDR3 has 12 residues. The V gene's germline CDR1 is MNHEY and CDR2 SVGEGT. CDR3 nucleotides: TGTGCCAGCAGTTACTCGGAGGACGAGCAGTACTTC. Its protein is CASSYSEDEQYF.

The chain carries TRBV6-1 and TRBJ1-2; D gene uncertain. CDR3 length equals 15 residues. Trimming shortened V by 0 bases and J by 4 bases, and 12 bases separated the two germline ends. The germline CDR1 and CDR2 sequences are MNHNS and SASEGT. This CDR3 is CASSEARVPLYGYTF. In DNA, the CDR3 is TGTGCCAGCAGTGAAGCGCGGGTCCCTCTCTATGGCTACACCTTC.

Concerning this clone: Possible read error: a much larger clone is one base away. The chain is built from TRBV25-1 and TRBJ1-6; 7 nucleotides align to TRBD1. This CDR3 comprises 13 residues. Germline-derived CDR1 and CDR2 are MGHDK and SYGVNS. J lost 5 bases, V lost 7 bases, and 2 bases had no gene match. In nucleotides, the CDR3 is TGTGCCAGCACTGACAGGGATAATTCACCCCTCCACTTT. This encodes CASTDRDNSPLHF.

DNA of the CDR3: TGTGCCAGTAGTACTGACAGGCTGGAGACCCAGTACTTC. Its translation is CASSTDRLETQYF. The rearrangement joins TRBV19 to TRBJ2-5; the D gene is possibly TRBD1 (6 bases). Germline V gives CDR1 LNHDA, CDR2 SQIVND (reference sequence). CDR3 length: 13 residues. The V gene lost 4 bases and the J gene lost 5 bases, with 11 bases spanning the gap.

The chain joins TRBV5-4 to TRBJ2-1, with TRBD2 as a possible D gene (5 bases). The V and J ends lost 3 bases and 8 bases respectively, with 18 bases between them. This CDR3 is built from 15 residues. The germline V gene encodes CDR1 SGHNT and CDR2 YYREEE (reference sequence). The CDR3 region is CASSSGGPSRDEQFF. For the CDR3, the DNA is TGTGCCAGCAGCTCTGGAGGCCCGTCTAGGGATGAGCAGTTCTTC.